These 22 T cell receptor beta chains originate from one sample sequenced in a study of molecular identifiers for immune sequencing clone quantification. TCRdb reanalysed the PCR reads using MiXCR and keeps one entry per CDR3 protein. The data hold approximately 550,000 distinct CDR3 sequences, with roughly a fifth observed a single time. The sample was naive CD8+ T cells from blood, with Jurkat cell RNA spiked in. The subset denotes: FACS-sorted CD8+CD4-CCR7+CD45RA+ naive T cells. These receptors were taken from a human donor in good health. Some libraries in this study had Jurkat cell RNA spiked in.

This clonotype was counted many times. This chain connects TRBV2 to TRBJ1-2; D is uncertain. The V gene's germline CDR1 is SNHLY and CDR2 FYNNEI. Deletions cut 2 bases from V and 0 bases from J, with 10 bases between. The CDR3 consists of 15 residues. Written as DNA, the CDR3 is TGTGCCAGCAGTGAATCGCTTGGAGCTAACTATGGCTACACCTTC. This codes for CASSESLGANYGYTF.

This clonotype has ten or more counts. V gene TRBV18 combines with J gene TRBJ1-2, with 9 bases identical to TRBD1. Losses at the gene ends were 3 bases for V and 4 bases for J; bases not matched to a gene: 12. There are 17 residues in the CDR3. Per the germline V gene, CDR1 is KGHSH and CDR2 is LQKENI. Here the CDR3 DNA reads TGTGCCAGCTCACCCCCGGGACAGGGCTCGACGTCCTATGGCTACACCTTC. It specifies CASSPPGQGSTSYGYTF. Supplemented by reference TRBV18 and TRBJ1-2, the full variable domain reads NAGVMQNPRHLVRRRGQEARLRCSPMKGHSHVYWYRQLPEEGLKFMVYLQKENIIDESGMPKERFSAEFPKEGPSILRIQQVVRGDSAAYFCASSPPGQGSTSYGYTFGSGTRLTVV.

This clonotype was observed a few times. The CDR3 spells CASSFGQRPGTEAFF. CDR3 nucleotides: TGTGCCAGCAGCTTTGGACAAAGGCCAGGGACTGAAGCTTTCTTT. This chain links TRBV11-2 with TRBJ1-1; TRBD1 is a possible D gene (5 bases). The germline V gene encodes CDR1 SGHAT and CDR2 FQNNGV. This CDR3 is built from 15 residues. V dropped 3 bases and J dropped 5 bases, with 16 bases sitting between them.

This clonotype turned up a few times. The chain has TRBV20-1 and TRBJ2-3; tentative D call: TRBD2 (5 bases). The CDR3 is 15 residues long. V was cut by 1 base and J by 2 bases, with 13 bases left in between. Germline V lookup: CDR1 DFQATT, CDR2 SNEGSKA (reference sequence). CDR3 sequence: CSARAAEENTDTQYF. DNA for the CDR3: TGCAGTGCTAGAGCGGCGGAGGAAAACACAGATACGCAGTATTTT.

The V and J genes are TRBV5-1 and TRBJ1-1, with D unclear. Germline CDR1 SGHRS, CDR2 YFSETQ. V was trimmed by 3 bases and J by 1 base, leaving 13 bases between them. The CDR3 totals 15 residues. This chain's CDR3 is CASSYLAAKNTEAFF. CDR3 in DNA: TGCGCCAGCAGCTACCTGGCAGCAAAGAACACTGAAGCTTTCTTT.

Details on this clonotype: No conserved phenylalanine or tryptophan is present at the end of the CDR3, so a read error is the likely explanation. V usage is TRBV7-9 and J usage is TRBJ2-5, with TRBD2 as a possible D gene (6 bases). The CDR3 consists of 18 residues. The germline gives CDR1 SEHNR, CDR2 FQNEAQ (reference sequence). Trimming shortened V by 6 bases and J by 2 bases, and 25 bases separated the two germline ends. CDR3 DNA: TGTGCCAGCAGACCCCGAGGAGGGGAGATCGTCCCTCAAGAGACCCAGTACTCC. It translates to CASRPRGGEIVPQETQYS.

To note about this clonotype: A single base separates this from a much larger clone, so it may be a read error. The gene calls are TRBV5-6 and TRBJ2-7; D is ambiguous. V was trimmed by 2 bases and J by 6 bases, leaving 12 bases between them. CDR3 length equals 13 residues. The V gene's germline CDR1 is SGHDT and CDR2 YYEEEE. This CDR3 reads CASSFAAGPEQYF. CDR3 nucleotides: TGTGCCAGCAGCTTTGCCGCAGGACCCGAGCAGTACTTC.

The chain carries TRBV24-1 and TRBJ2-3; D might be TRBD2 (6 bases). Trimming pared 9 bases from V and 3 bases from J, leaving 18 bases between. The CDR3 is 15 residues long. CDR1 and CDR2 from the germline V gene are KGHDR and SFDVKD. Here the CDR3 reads CATAFGSAVTDTQYF. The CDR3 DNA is TGTGCCACCGCGTTCGGGAGCGCTGTAACAGATACGCAGTATTTT.

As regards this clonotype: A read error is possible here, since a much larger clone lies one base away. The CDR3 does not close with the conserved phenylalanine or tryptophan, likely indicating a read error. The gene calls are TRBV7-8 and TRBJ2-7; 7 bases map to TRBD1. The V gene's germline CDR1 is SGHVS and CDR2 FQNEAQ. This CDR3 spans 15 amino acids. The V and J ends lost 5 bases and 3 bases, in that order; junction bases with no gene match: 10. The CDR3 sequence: CASSPTGVGLYEQYS. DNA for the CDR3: TGTGCCAGCAGCCCTACAGGGGTGGGCCTCTACGAGCAGTACTCC.

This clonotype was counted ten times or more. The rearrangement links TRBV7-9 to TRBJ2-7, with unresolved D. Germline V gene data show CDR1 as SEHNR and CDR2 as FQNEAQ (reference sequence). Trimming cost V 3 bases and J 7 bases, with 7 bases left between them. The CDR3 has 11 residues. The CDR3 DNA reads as TGTGCCAGCAGCTTGGGCCTGGAGCAGTACTTC. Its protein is CASSLGLEQYF. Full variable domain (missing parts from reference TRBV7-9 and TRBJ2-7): DTGVSQNPRHKITKRGQNVTFRCDPISEHNRLYWYRQTLGQGPEFLTYFQNEAQLEKSRLLSDRFSAERPKGSFSTLEIQRTEQGDSAMYLCASSLGLEQYFGPGTRLTVT.

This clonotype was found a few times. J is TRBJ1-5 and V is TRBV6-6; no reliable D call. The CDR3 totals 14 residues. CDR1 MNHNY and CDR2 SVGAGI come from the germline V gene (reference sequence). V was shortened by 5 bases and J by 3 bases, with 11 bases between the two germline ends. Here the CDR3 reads CASSPNLHNQPQHF. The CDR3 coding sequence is TGTGCCAGCAGTCCGAACCTTCACAATCAGCCCCAGCATTTT.

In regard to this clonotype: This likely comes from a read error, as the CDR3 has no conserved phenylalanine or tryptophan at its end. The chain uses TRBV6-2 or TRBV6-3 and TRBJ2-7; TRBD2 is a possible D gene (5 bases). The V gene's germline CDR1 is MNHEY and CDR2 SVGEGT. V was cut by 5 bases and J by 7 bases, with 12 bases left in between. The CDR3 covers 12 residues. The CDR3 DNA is TGTGCCAGCAGTAAGGGAGATTTGGAGCAGTACTTA. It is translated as CASSKGDLEQYL.

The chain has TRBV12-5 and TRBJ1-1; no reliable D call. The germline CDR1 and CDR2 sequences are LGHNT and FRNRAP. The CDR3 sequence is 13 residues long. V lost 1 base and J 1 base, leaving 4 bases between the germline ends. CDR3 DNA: TGTGCTAGTGGTTTGGGACCGAACACTGAAGCTTTCTTT. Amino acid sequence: CASGLGPNTEAFF.

The CDR3 nucleotides are TGTGCCAGCAGTTACTCGTTTTCGAGGGGAACCTACGAGCAGTACTTC. Protein product: CASSYSFSRGTYEQYF. The chain carries TRBV6-2 or TRBV6-3 and TRBJ2-7; D possibly matches TRBD1 or TRBD2 (5 bases each). This CDR3 region has 16 residues. CDR1 and CDR2 (germline): MNHEY, SVGEGT. Between the trimmed V and J ends, which lost 0 bases and 2 bases, there was a span of 14 bases.

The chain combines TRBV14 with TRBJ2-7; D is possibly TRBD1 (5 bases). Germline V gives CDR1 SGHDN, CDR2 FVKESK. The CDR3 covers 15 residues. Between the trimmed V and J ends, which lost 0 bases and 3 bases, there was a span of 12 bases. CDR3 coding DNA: TGTGCCAGCAGCCAAGATAGGGGATTTTACTACGAGCAGTACTTC. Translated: CASSQDRGFYYEQYF.

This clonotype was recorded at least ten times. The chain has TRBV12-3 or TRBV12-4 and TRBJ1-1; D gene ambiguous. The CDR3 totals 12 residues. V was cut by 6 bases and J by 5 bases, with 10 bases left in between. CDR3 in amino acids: CASSLRGTEAFF. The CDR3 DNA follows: TGTGCCAGCAGCTTACGGGGAACTGAAGCTTTCTTT.

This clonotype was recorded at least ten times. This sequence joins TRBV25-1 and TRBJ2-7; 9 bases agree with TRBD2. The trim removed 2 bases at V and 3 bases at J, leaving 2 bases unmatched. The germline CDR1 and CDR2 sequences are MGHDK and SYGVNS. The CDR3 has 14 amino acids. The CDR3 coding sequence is TGTGCCAGCAGTGAAGCTAGCGGGAACTACGAGCAGTACTTC. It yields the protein CASSEASGNYEQYF.

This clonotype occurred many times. In nucleotides, the CDR3 is TGTGCCAGCAGTTTGGGGGGTGAGACTGAAGCTTTCTTT. Translation gives CASSLGGETEAFF. V and J are TRBV12-3 or TRBV12-4 and TRBJ1-1, with D possibly TRBD1 on 5 matching bases. The CDR3 length is 13 residues. The V and J ends lost 3 bases and 5 bases respectively, with 10 bases between them.

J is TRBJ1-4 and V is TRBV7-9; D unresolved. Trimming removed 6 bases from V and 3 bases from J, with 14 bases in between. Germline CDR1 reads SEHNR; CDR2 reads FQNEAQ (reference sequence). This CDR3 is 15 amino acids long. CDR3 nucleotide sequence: TGTGCCAGCAGACGCGGACTGGCAGCTAATGAAAAACTGTTTTTT. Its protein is CASRRGLAANEKLFF.

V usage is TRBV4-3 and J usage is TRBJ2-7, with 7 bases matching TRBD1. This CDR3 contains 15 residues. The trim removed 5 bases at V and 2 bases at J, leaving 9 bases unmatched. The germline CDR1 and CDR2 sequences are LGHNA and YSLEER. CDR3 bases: TGCGCCAGCAGCTCCTCGGCAGGGGGTGCCTACGAGCAGTACTTC. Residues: CASSSSAGGAYEQYF.

CDR3 protein: CASSLVPDPEAFF. The DNA of the CDR3 is TGTGCCAGCAGCTTAGTTCCGGACCCTGAAGCTTTCTTT. The rearrangement links TRBV11-2 to TRBJ1-1, with unresolved D. This CDR3 is built from 13 residues. V lost 1 base and J 6 bases, leaving 9 bases between the germline ends. The germline V gene has CDR1 SGHAT and CDR2 FQNNGV.

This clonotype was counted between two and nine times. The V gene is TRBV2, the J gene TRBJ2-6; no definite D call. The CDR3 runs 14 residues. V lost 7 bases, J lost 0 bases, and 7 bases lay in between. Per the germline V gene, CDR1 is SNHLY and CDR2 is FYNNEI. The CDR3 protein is CASIVLSGANVLTF. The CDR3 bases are TGTGCCAGCATTGTCCTCTCTGGGGCCAACGTCCTGACTTTC.